Listed here are 22 T cell receptor beta chains from one sample, sequenced in a study of blood T cell repertoires in COVID-19. Libraries were prepared by immunoSEQ multiplex PCR; TCRdb keeps only in-frame clonotypes and omits some of them. Among about 200,000 clones listed, 89% were seen once. The sequenced material came from PBMCs or T cells enriched from blood (not recorded which). The source is a young woman who had recovered from COVID-19.

This chain joins TRBV5-1 and TRBJ1-2, with D perhaps matching TRBD1 (6 bases). V lost 3 bases to trimming and J lost 2 bases, with 11 bases between them. Germline V lookup: CDR1 SGHRS, CDR2 YFSETQ. The CDR3 contains 14 residues. This CDR3 reads CASSSGQTNYGYTF. The CDR3 nucleotides read TGCGCCAGCAGCTCTGGACAGACGAACTATGGCTACACCTTC.

The chain employs TRBV27 and TRBJ1-1; a weak D match, TRBD1 (5 bases). This CDR3 contains 16 residues. CDR1 MNHEY and CDR2 SMNVEV come from the germline V gene (reference sequence). The germline V and J ends were trimmed by 8 bases and 4 bases, with 23 bases remaining between them. CDR3 nucleotide sequence: TGTGCCAGCTGTGAAACTCACCGGGGGTCTGGCACTGAAGCTTTCTTT. Translation: CASCETHRGSGTEAFF.

This chain connects TRBV2 to TRBJ2-2, with D perhaps TRBD1 (6 bases). The CDR3 sequence is 14 residues long. Germline CDR1 is SNHLY and CDR2 is FYNNEI. V shed 4 bases and J shed 6 bases, with 12 bases lying between them. The CDR3 nucleotides read TGTGCCAGCAGTGTTGGGTGGGGGCCCGGGGAGCTGTTTTTT. Translated: CASSVGWGPGELFF.

This chain links TRBV24-1 with TRBJ1-1, with TRBD1 matching over 7 bases. V lost 7 bases, J lost 3 bases, and 4 bases stayed unmatched. Germline V gene data show CDR1 as KGHDR and CDR2 as SFDVKD. There are 13 residues in the CDR3. For the CDR3, the DNA is TGTGCCACCAGCCCGACAGGGTACACTGAAGCTTTCTTT. It codes for CATSPTGYTEAFF.

The chain joins TRBV19 to TRBJ1-2; weak D call: TRBD1 (5 bases). Germline CDR1 and CDR2: LNHDA and SQIVND (reference sequence). V dropped 5 bases and J dropped 10 bases, with 20 bases sitting between them. The CDR3 is 14 amino acids. CDR3 residues: CASSPKNQGRPYTF. The DNA of the CDR3 is TGTGCCAGTAGTCCCAAGAATCAGGGTCGGCCCTACACCTTC.

V gene TRBV19 combines with J gene TRBJ2-7; 10 positions match TRBD2. V trimming: 4 bases; J trimming: 2 bases; junction bases outside the gene matches: 8. CDR1 LNHDA and CDR2 SQIVND come from the germline V gene (reference sequence). There are 16 residues in the CDR3. CDR3 residues: CASSTQRGGSTYEQYF. CDR3 nucleotides: TGTGCCAGTAGTACCCAGCGGGGGGGCAGTACCTACGAGCAGTACTTC.

The genes are TRBV5-6 and TRBJ2-7; weak D call: TRBD2 (7 bases). V lost 2 bases and J 3 bases, leaving 9 bases between the germline ends. Per germline, CDR1 SGHDT and CDR2 YYEEEE. The CDR3 has 13 residues. The DNA of the CDR3 is TGTGCCAGCAGCTTCGGGGGGCTCTACGAGCAGTACTTC. Translated: CASSFGGLYEQYF.

This rearrangement joins TRBV28 to TRBJ2-7, with 8 bases aligning to TRBD1. Germline V gene lookup returns CDR1 MDHEN and CDR2 SYDVKM. With 3 bases clipped from V and 12 bases from J, the junction kept 13 bases outside the gene matches. The CDR3 covers 14 residues. The CDR3 DNA is TGTGCCAGCAGTTTTTGGCAGGGGGCGGGGAATCCGTACTTC. As protein: CASSFWQGAGNPYF.

The chain joins TRBV7-8 to TRBJ2-5; D unclear. This CDR3 spans 12 amino acids. V was clipped by 5 bases and J by 7 bases, with 11 bases between them. Germline V gene lookup returns CDR1 SGHVS and CDR2 FQNEAQ. The DNA of the CDR3 is TGTGCCAGCAGCCAACAAATCGCGACCCAGTACTTC. Encoded protein: CASSQQIATQYF.

This clone was seen a single time. This rearrangement joins TRBV6-5 to TRBJ2-1; weak D call: TRBD1 (6 bases). The germline CDR1 and CDR2 sequences are MNHEY and SVGAGI. The CDR3 consists of 15 residues. The germline V and J ends were trimmed by 6 bases and 0 bases, with 12 bases remaining between them. This CDR3 is CASRTGQSSYNEQFF. The DNA of the CDR3 is TGTGCCAGCAGGACCGGACAGAGCTCCTACAATGAGCAGTTCTTC.

The gene calls are TRBV4-1 and TRBJ2-3, with D perhaps TRBD2 (5 bases). V lost 0 bases, J lost 11 bases, and 9 bases lay in between. From germline, CDR1 is MGHRA and CDR2 YSYEKL. The CDR3 totals 12 residues. The CDR3 is CASSQETGWQYF. The CDR3, as DNA: TGCGCCAGCAGCCAAGAGACGGGGTGGCAGTATTTT.

V usage is TRBV6-5 and J usage is TRBJ1-4; 10 nucleotides agree with TRBD1. CDR3 size: 14 residues. From germline, CDR1 is MNHEY and CDR2 SVGAGI. After removal of 7 bases from V and 8 bases from J, the junction contained 7 bases not matched to a gene. In DNA, the CDR3 is TGTGCCAGCATCCCGGACAGGGGGAACGAAAAACTGTTTTTT. Protein product: CASIPDRGNEKLFF.

The chain employs TRBV28 and TRBJ2-3; perhaps TRBD2 as D (6 bases). Germline V gene data show CDR1 as MDHEN and CDR2 as SYDVKM. Deletions cut 5 bases from V and 2 bases from J, with 11 bases between. This CDR3 spans 14 amino acids. The CDR3 reads CASSGIAVTDTQYF. The CDR3 DNA reads as TGTGCCAGCAGTGGTATAGCGGTCACAGATACGCAGTATTTT.

The chain combines TRBV10-1 with TRBJ2-7; maybe TRBD2 (5 bases). The CDR3 consists of 15 residues. The germline CDR1 and CDR2 sequences are WNHNN and SYGVQD (reference sequence). With 2 bases removed from V and 2 bases from J, the gap between germline ends came to 13 bases. The CDR3 protein is CASSEDPGGAYEQYF. The CDR3 bases are TGCGCCAGCAGTGAGGATCCCGGAGGTGCCTACGAGCAGTACTTC.

The chain links TRBV5-1 to TRBJ2-5, with 12 positions matching TRBD1. The CDR3 length is 18 residues. V lost 1 base to trimming and J lost 5 bases; unmatched junction nucleotides: 12. Germline loops: CDR1 SGHRS, CDR2 YFSETQ. CDR3 amino acids: CASSLQGTGGGLMETQYF. Written as DNA, the CDR3 is TGCGCCAGCAGCTTGCAGGGGACAGGGGGCGGGTTGATGGAGACCCAGTACTTC.

The rearrangement links TRBV6-5 to TRBJ2-5, with D perhaps matching TRBD2 (6 bases). This CDR3 has 16 residues. V gave up 0 bases and J gave up 5 bases, with 16 bases separating them. The germline V gene has CDR1 MNHEY and CDR2 SVGAGI. The CDR3 spells CASSYSILAISETQYF. CDR3 bases: TGTGCCAGCAGTTACTCCATACTAGCAATAAGCGAGACCCAGTACTTC.

V is TRBV9 and J is TRBJ1-1; D remains unclear. The V gene's germline CDR1 is SGDLS and CDR2 YYNGEE. V gave up 0 bases and J gave up 1 base, with 7 bases separating them. The CDR3 has 14 amino acids. As DNA, the CDR3 is TGTGCCAGCAGCGTAGCAGCGGCGAACACTGAAGCTTTCTTT. Its protein is CASSVAAANTEAFF. Combining the CDR3 with reference TRBV9 and TRBJ1-1 gives the whole variable domain DSGVTQTPKHLITATGQRVTLRCSPRSGDLSVYWYQQSLDQGLQFLIQYYNGEERAKGNILERFSAQQFPDLHSELNLSSLELGDSALYFCASSVAAANTEAFFGQGTRLTVV.

This chain uses TRBV11-2 with TRBJ1-1; D is ambiguous. The CDR3 covers 13 residues. Trimming pared 6 bases from V and 5 bases from J, leaving 13 bases between. Per germline, CDR1 SGHAT and CDR2 FQNNGV. The CDR3 reads CASRALAGTEAFF. The CDR3 nucleotides read TGTGCCAGCAGGGCTTTAGCGGGTACTGAAGCTTTCTTT. Full variable domain (remainder filled in from reference TRBV11-2 and TRBJ1-1): EAGVAQSPRYKIIEKRQSVAFWCNPISGHATLYWYQQILGQGPKLLIQFQNNGVVDDSQLPKDRFSAERLKGVDSTLKIQPAKLEDSAVYLCASRALAGTEAFFGQGTRLTVV.

The V gene is TRBV7-8, the J gene TRBJ1-5; TRBD1 aligns across 7 bases. Germline CDR1 is SGHVS and CDR2 is FQNEAQ. V shed 6 bases, J shed 4 bases, and the junction held 9 bases outside the gene matches. The CDR3 covers 15 residues. The CDR3 loop reads CASSRQGGANQPQHF. CDR3 sequence (DNA): TGTGCCAGCAGTCGCCAGGGGGGTGCGAATCAGCCCCAGCATTTT.

The rearrangement uses TRBV11-2 and TRBJ1-2; the D is unclear. The CDR3 contains 17 residues. In germline, CDR1 is SGHAT, CDR2 FQNNGV. The V and J ends lost 4 bases and 8 bases respectively, with 26 bases between them. Here the CDR3 DNA reads TGTGCCAGCAGCTCCAAGCTGACCATCTCGGTAGAGGGAGGCTACACCTTC. It codes for CASSSKLTISVEGGYTF.

V usage is TRBV6-1 and J usage is TRBJ2-5; 10 bases line up with TRBD1. The J segment lost 2 bases and the V segment lost 4 bases, leaving 7 bases of the junction unmatched. This CDR3 is built from 16 residues. Germline assignment: CDR1 MNHNS and CDR2 SASEGT. The CDR3: CASSGRDRGFQETQYF. For the CDR3, the DNA is TGTGCCAGCAGTGGCCGGGACAGGGGATTTCAAGAGACCCAGTACTTC.

V and J are TRBV19 and TRBJ1-5; D is unresolved. Per germline, CDR1 LNHDA and CDR2 SQIVND (reference sequence). Trimming took off 6 bases at V and 7 bases at J, with 7 bases between the two ends. This CDR3 comprises 11 residues. The CDR3 loop is CASRRRQPQHF. In DNA form, the CDR3 reads TGTGCCAGTAGAAGGAGGCAGCCCCAGCATTTT.